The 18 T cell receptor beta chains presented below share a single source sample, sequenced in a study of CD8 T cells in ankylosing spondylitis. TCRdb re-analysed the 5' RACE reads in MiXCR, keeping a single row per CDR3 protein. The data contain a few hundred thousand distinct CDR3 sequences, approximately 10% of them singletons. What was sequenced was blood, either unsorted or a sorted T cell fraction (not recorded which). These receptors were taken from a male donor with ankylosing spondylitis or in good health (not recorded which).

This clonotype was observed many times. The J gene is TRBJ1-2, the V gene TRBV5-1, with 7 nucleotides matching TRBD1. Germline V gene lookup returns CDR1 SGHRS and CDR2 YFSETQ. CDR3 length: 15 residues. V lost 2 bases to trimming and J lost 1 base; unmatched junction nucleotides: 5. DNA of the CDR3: TGCGCCAGCAGCTTCGAGACAGGGTATAACTATGGCTACACCTTC. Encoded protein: CASSFETGYNYGYTF.

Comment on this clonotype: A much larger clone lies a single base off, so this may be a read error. The CDR3 protein is CSARDLSGVFNEQFF. Here the CDR3 DNA reads TGCAGTGCTAGAGATCTAAGCGGGGTCTTCAATGAGCAGTTCTTC. The chain combines TRBV20-1 with TRBJ2-1, with 7 nucleotides matching TRBD2. Germline V gene data show CDR1 as DFQATT and CDR2 as SNEGSKA (reference sequence). This CDR3 has 15 residues. Trimming took 0 bases from V and 6 from J; bases not matched to a gene: 8.

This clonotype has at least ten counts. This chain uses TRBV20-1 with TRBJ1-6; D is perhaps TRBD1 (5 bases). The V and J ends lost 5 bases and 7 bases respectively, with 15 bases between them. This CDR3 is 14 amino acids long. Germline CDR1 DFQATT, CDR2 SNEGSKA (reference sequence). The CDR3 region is CSAVPGLENSPLHF. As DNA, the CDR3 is TGCAGTGCTGTGCCGGGACTGGAGAATTCACCCCTCCACTTT.

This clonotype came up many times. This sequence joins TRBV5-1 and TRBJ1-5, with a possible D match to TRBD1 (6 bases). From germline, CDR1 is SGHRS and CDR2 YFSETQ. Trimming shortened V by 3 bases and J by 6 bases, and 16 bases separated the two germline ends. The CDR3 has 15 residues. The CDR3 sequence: CASSSLGGQGQPQHF. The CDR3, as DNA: TGCGCCAGCAGCTCCCTCGGGGGCCAAGGTCAGCCCCAGCATTTT. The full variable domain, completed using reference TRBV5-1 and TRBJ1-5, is KAGVTQTPRYLIKTRGQQVTLSCSPISGHRSVSWYQQTPGQGLQFLFEYFSETQRNKGNFPGRFSGRQFSNSRSEMNVSTLELGDSALYLCASSSLGGQGQPQHFGDGTRLSIL.

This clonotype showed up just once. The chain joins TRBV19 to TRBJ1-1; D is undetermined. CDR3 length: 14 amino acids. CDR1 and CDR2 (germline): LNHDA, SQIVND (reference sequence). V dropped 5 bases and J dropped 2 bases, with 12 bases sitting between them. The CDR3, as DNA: TGTGCCAGTAGTTATAGCGTCTTCAACACTGAAGCTTTCTTT. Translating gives CASSYSVFNTEAFF.

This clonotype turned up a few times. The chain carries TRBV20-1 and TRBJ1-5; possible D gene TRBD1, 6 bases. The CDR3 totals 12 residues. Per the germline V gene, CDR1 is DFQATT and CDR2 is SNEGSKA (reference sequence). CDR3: CSGQTSNQPQHF. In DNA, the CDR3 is TGCAGCGGACAGACTAGCAATCAGCCCCAGCATTTT.

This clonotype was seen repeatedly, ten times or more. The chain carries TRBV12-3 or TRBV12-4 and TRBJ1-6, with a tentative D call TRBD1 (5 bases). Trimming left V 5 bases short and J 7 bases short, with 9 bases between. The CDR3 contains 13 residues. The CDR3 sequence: CASSPRQNSPLHF. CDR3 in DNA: TGTGCCAGCAGTCCCCGACAGAATTCACCCCTCCACTTT.

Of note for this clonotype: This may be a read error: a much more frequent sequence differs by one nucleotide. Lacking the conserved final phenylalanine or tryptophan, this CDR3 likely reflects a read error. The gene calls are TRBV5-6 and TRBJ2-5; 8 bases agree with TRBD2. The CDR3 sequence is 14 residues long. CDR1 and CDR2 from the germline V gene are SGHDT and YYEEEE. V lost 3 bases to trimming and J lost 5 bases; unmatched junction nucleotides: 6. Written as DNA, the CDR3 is TGTGCCAGCAGCTCGGGACTAGATGGTGAGACCCAGTACCTC. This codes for CASSSGLDGETQYL.

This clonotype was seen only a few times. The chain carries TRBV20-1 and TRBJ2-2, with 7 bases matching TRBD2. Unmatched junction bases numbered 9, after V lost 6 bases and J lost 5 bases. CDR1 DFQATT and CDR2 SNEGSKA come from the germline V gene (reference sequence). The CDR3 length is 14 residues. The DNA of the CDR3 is TGCAGTGCCAGTCTGGGGGGGGATACCGGGGAGCTGTTTTTT. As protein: CSASLGGDTGELFF.

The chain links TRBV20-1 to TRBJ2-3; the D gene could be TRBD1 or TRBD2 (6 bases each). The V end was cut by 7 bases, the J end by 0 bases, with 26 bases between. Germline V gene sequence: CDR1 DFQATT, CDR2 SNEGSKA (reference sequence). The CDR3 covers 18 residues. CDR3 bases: TGCAGTGGCCGGGGTCCGGGGGCGATTATTCCTAGCACAGATACGCAGTATTTT. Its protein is CSGRGPGAIIPSTDTQYF.

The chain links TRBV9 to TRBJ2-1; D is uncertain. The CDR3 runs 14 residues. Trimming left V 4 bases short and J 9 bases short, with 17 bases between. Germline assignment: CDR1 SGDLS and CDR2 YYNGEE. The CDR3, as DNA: TGTGCCAGCAGCCCCCGCTTGGAGTCCGGTGAGCAGTTCTTC. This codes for CASSPRLESGEQFF.

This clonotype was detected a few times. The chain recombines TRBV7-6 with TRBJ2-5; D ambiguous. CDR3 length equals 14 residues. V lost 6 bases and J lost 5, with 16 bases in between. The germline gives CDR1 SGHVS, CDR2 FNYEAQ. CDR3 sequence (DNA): TGTGCCAGCAGTTCTCGACGGCAGGAGGAGACCCAGTACTTC. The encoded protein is CASSSRRQEETQYF.

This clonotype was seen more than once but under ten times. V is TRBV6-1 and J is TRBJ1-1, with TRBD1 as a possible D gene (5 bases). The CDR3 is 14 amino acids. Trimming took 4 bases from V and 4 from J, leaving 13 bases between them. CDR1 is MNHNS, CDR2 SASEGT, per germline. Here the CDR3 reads CASSGYGGTTEAFF. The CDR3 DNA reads TGTGCCAGCAGTGGATACGGGGGGACCACTGAAGCTTTCTTT.

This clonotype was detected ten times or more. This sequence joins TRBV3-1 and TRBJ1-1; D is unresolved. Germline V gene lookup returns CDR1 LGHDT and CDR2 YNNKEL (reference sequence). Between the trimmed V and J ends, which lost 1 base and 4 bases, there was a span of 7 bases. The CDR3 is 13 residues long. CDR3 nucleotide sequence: TGTGCCAGCAGCCAAGGTCCCGTCACTGAAGCTTTCTTT. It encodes CASSQGPVTEAFF.

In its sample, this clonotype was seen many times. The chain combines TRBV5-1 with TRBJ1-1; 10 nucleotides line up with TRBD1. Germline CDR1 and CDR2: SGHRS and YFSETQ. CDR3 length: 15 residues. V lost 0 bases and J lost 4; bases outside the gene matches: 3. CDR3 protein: CASSLGTGGSTEAFF. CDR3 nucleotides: TGCGCCAGCAGCTTGGGGACAGGGGGGAGCACTGAAGCTTTCTTT.

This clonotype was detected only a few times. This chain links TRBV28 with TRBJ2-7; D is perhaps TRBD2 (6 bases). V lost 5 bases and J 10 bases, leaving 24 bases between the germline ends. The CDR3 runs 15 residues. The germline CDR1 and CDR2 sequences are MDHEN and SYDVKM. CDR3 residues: CASSLPGLNSGGQYF. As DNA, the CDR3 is TGTGCCAGCAGTCTTCCGGGACTGAACTCCGGGGGACAGTACTTC.

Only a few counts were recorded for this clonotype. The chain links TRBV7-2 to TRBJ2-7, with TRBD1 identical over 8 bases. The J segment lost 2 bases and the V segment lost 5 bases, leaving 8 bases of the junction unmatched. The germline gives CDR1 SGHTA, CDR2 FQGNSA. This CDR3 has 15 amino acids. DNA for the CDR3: TGTGCCAGCAGCCCCGGACAGGGTGGGCCCTACGAGCAGTACTTC. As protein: CASSPGQGGPYEQYF.

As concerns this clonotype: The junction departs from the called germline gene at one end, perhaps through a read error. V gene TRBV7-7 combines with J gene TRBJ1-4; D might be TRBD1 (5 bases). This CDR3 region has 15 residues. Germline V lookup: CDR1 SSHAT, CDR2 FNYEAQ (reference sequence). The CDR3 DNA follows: TGTGCTAGCAGCTTAGAAAGGGGCATTAATGAAAAACTGTTTTTT. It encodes CASSLERGINEKLFF.